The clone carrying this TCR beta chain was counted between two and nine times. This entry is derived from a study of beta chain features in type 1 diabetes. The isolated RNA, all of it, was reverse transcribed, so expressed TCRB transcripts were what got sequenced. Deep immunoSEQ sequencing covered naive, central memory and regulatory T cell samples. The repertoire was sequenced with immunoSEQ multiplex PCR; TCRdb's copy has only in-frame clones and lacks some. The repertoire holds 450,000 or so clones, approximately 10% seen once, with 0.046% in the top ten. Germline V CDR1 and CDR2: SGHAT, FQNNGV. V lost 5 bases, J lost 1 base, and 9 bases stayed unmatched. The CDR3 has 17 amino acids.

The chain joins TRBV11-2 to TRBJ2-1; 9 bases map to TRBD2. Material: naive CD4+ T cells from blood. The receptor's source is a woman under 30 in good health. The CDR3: CASSQRSTSGSYNEQFF. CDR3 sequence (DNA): TGTGCCAGCAGCCAGAGATCCACTAGCGGGTCCTACAATGAGCAGTTCTTC.